These 18 T cell receptor beta chains came from one sample sequenced in a study of blood T cells in healthy people across ages (dated by TCRdb to the mid-2010s). Receptor libraries were prepared by 5' RACE. TCRdb names Illumina HiSeq 2500 as the instrument used. A second PCR of roughly 7 to 12 cycles was run with a J-beta primer mix and a sample-barcoded 5' primer. TCRdb trimmed the raw reads at Q25, called clones with MiXCR and kept productive beta chains. One record per CDR3 amino acid sequence lists the most common genes and DNA. Counted in this sample were around 800,000 distinct CDR3 sequences; 35% to 50% of them appeared once. Jointly, the top ten make up around 18% of the sample. Source material: blood. The receptors derive from a man older than 75 in good health.

This clonotype occurred many times. The chain joins TRBV28 to TRBJ2-1; possibly TRBD1 for D (5 bases). This CDR3 has 12 residues. Between the trimmed V and J ends, which lost 2 bases and 12 bases, there was a span of 11 bases. CDR1 is MDHEN and CDR2 is SYDVKM in the germline V gene. The CDR3 is CASSLQQGGQFF. The DNA of the CDR3 is TGTGCCAGCAGTTTACAGCAGGGCGGGCAGTTCTTC.

This chain joins TRBV6-1 and TRBJ2-1; possible D gene TRBD2, 6 bases. The germline V and J ends were trimmed by 10 bases and 7 bases, with 14 bases remaining between them. The CDR3 sequence is 12 residues long. Per the germline V gene, CDR1 is MNHNS and CDR2 is SASEGT. This chain's CDR3 is CATRGPTNEQFF. CDR3 nucleotides: TGTGCCACGCGGGGACCCACAAATGAGCAGTTCTTC.

A note on this clonotype: Being one base from a much bigger clone, this may be a read error. V gene TRBV12-3 or TRBV12-4 combines with J gene TRBJ2-5; 13 positions agree with TRBD2. CDR3 length equals 16 residues. CDR3 sequence: CAGSLGTSGTGETQYF. CDR3 DNA sequence: TGTGCCGGCAGTTTGGGGACTAGCGGGACTGGAGAGACCCAGTACTTC.

The chain links TRBV29-1 to TRBJ2-5; the D is unclear. Germline V CDR1 and CDR2: SQVTM, ANQGSEA. This CDR3 has 12 residues. The V gene lost 4 bases and the J gene lost 5 bases, with 11 bases spanning the gap. CDR3 nucleotide sequence: TGCAGCGTTGTGGCGTATGATGAGACCCAGTACTTC. It translates to CSVVAYDETQYF.

This clonotype was counted only a few times. The genes are TRBV6-1 and TRBJ1-1; D unclear. The CDR3 is made up of 14 amino acids. CDR1 is MNHNS, CDR2 SASEGT, per germline. Deletions cut 4 bases from V and 5 bases from J, with 14 bases between. The DNA of the CDR3 is TGTGCCAGCAGTGTGGGTCCCCACGGGACTGAAGCTTTCTTT. This encodes CASSVGPHGTEAFF.

This clonotype was recorded a few times. The chain carries TRBV5-1 and TRBJ2-1, with unresolved D. Germline loops: CDR1 SGHRS, CDR2 YFSETQ. The CDR3 runs 15 residues. V was trimmed by 2 bases and J by 4 bases, leaving 13 bases between them. Written as DNA, the CDR3 is TGCGCCAGCAGCTTTCTAAGCGTAGGTTACAATGAGCAGTTCTTC. It codes for CASSFLSVGYNEQFF. Looking up the rest from reference TRBV5-1 and TRBJ2-1 gives the full variable domain: KAGVTQTPRYLIKTRGQQVTLSCSPISGHRSVSWYQQTPGQGLQFLFEYFSETQRNKGNFPGRFSGRQFSNSRSEMNVSTLELGDSALYLCASSFLSVGYNEQFFGPGTRLTVL.

This chain connects TRBV29-1 to TRBJ1-1, with 7 bases lining up with TRBD1. V was pared by 6 bases and J by 0 bases, with 7 bases of the junction left unmatched. The CDR3 consists of 14 residues. From germline, CDR1 is SQVTM and CDR2 ANQGSEA. The CDR3 spells CSVARDSMNTEAFF. CDR3 coding DNA: TGCAGCGTCGCCCGGGACAGCATGAACACTGAAGCTTTCTTT.

As to this clonotype: A much larger clone sits a single nucleotide away, making a read error possible. The chain recombines TRBV12-3 or TRBV12-4 with TRBJ2-1, with D possibly matching TRBD2 (5 bases). V was clipped by 8 bases and J by 6 bases, with 17 bases between them. There are 14 residues in the CDR3. This chain's CDR3 is CASRVDYLCNEQFF. The CDR3 nucleotides are TGTGCCAGCCGCGTCGACTACTTATGCAATGAGCAGTTCTTC.

This clonotype was counted only a few times. The gene calls are TRBV20-1 and TRBJ1-4; D may be TRBD1 (5 bases). V was pared by 6 bases and J by 3 bases, with 20 bases between. CDR1 is DFQATT and CDR2 is SNEGSKA in the germline V gene (reference sequence). This CDR3 comprises 16 residues. CDR3 in amino acids: CSAGGTTGESNEKLFF. CDR3 nucleotide sequence: TGCAGTGCAGGTGGTACCACAGGCGAATCTAATGAAAAACTGTTTTTT.

Comments on this clonotype: Its ends do not fully match the called genes, so a read error is possible. The genes are TRBV18 and TRBJ2-7; D tentatively fits TRBD1 or TRBD2 (5 bases each). Germline V CDR1 and CDR2: KGHSH, LQKENI. The CDR3 is made up of 15 amino acids. DNA of the CDR3: TGTGCCAACTCACCCAACGGGACGGTTCTCTACGAGCAGTACTTC. It is translated as CANSPNGTVLYEQYF.

This clonotype is medium-sized in the sample. J is TRBJ1-1 and V is TRBV5-1; 8 bases map to TRBD1. The V gene end was trimmed by 0 bases and the J gene end by 0 bases; junction bases not matched to a gene: 4. Germline loops: CDR1 SGHRS, CDR2 YFSETQ. The length of the CDR3 is 16 residues. The CDR3, as DNA: TGCGCCAGCAGCTTGGCCCAGGGGGCTATGAACACTGAAGCTTTCTTT. Protein: CASSLAQGAMNTEAFF.

The sample holds one count of this clonotype. The V and J genes are TRBV13 and TRBJ2-1, with D hard to call. This CDR3 spans 12 amino acids. CDR1 PRHDT and CDR2 FYEKMQ come from the germline V gene (reference sequence). V lost 2 bases to trimming and J lost 8 bases, with 7 bases between them. The CDR3 DNA reads as TGTGCCAGCAGCTTAATTGTGGATGAGCAGTTCTTC. Translated, it gives CASSLIVDEQFF.

This chain joins TRBV5-1 and TRBJ2-2; D is ambiguous. V dropped 3 bases and J dropped 2 bases, with 8 bases sitting between them. Germline V lookup: CDR1 SGHRS, CDR2 YFSETQ. CDR3 length: 14 amino acids. CDR3 sequence reads: CASSYDTNTGELFF. In DNA form, the CDR3 reads TGCGCCAGCAGCTACGACACTAACACCGGGGAGCTGTTTTTT.

The chain is built from TRBV10-3 and TRBJ2-7, with 11 bases aligning to TRBD1. V lost 7 bases and J lost 3; bases outside the gene matches: 5. The CDR3 sequence is 14 residues long. The V gene's germline CDR1 is ENHRY and CDR2 SYGVKD. CDR3 region: CAIKPGQGVYEQYF. CDR3 DNA: TGTGCCATCAAACCGGGACAGGGGGTCTACGAGCAGTACTTC.

The sample holds a few counts of this clonotype. The rearrangement links TRBV20-1 to TRBJ2-1; TRBD2 matches at 13 bases. CDR1 and CDR2 from the germline V gene are DFQATT and SNEGSKA (reference sequence). The CDR3 length is 17 residues. V dropped 1 base and J dropped 4; count of bases not matched to a gene: 7. For the CDR3, the DNA is TGCAGTGCTAGAGGCCTTTTGACTAGCGGGAGGTACAATGAGCAGTTCTTC. This codes for CSARGLLTSGRYNEQFF.

The genes are TRBV6-5 and TRBJ2-7; the D call may be TRBD1 or TRBD2 (6 bases each). Germline values: CDR1 MNHEY, CDR2 SVGAGI. CDR3 length: 14 residues. Trimming pared 2 bases from V and 2 bases from J, leaving 10 bases between. The CDR3 protein is CASSYGGRPYEQYF. The CDR3 nucleotides read TGTGCCAGCAGTTACGGGGGGCGTCCCTACGAGCAGTACTTC.

The chain recombines TRBV4-3 with TRBJ2-5; D remains ambiguous. Near its end, the DNA agrees better with TRBJ2-7, so the J call may be wrong. CDR1 is LGHNA, CDR2 YSLEER, per germline. The CDR3 loop spans 15 amino acids. The CDR3: CASSQESLPSYEQYF. CDR3 DNA sequence: TGCGCCAGCAGCCAAGAATCCCTCCCTAGTTACGAGCAGTACTTC.

This clonotype showed up just once. This CDR3 is CASSSLAGSNEQYF. The CDR3 DNA reads TGTGCCAGCAGTTCTCTAGCGGGAAGCAATGAGCAGTACTTC. The V gene is TRBV6-5, the J gene TRBJ2-7, with TRBD2 identical over 9 bases. CDR3 length: 14 residues. The V and J ends lost 4 bases and 7 bases, in that order; junction bases with no gene match: 8. Per the germline V gene, CDR1 is MNHEY and CDR2 is SVGAGI.